This T cell receptor (beta chain) was identified in a study of yellow fever vaccine responses in identical twins. For this clonotype: Its target is not known.

TCRdb redid the calling of the RT-PCR reads with MiXCR, one entry per CDR3 protein. The table lists thousands of distinct CDR3 sequences, about two thirds of them singletons. Study-wide findings and caveats: Twins reportedly showed a vaccine T cell response that seemed partly convergent and partly personalized.

The source of this sequence is a woman aged 18-29 years who received the yellow fever vaccine. Sample: T cells from blood (PBMCs), unsorted or a sorted subset (not recorded which), taken before or after yellow fever vaccination (not recorded which).

CDR3 sequence (DNA): TGTGCCAGCATAGGTGGACAGGGCAATCAGCCCCAGCATTTT. It encodes CASIGGQGNQPQHF. The V gene is TRBV13, the J gene TRBJ1-5; TRBD1 matches 7 bases. With V trimmed by 7 bases and J by 2 bases, 5 bases remained unmatched. CDR3 length: 14 amino acids. Per the germline V gene, CDR1 is PRHDT and CDR2 is FYEKMQ (reference sequence).